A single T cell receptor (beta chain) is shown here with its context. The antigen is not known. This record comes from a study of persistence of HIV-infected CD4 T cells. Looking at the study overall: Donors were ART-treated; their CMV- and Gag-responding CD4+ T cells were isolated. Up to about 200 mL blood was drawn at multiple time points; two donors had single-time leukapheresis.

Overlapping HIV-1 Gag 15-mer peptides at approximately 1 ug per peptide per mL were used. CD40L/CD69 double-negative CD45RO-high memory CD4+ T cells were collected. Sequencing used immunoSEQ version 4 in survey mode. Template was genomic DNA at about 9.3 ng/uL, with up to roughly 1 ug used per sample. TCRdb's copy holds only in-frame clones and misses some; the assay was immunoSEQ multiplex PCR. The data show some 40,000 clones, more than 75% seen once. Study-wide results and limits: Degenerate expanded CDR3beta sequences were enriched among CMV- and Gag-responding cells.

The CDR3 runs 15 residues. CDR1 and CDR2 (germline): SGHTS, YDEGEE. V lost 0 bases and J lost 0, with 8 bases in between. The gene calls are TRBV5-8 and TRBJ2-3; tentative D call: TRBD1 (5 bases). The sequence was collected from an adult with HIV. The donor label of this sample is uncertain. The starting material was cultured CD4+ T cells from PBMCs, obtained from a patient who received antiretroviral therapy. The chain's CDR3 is CASSLEGRSTDTQYF. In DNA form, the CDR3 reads TGTGCCAGCAGCTTGGAGGGGCGTAGCACAGATACGCAGTATTTT.